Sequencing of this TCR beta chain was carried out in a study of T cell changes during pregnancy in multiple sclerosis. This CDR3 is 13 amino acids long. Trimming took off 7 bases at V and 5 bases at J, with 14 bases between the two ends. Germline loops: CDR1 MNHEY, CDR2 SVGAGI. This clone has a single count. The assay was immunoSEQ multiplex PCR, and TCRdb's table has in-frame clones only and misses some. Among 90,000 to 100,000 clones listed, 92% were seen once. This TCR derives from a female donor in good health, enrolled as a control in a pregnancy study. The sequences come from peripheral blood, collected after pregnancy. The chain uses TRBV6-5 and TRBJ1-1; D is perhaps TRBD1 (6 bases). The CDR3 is CASTETGGTEAFF. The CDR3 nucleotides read TGTGCCAGCACCGAGACAGGCGGGACTGAAGCTTTCTTT.